The T cell receptor (beta chain) under discussion was sequenced for a study of graft-versus-host responses after intestinal transplantation. At the level of the study: Multivisceral, liver-intestinal, or isolated intestinal transplants were received by the recipients. Each patient got anti-thymocyte globulin induction, then tacrolimus and steroids for approximately three years.

This CDR3 has 13 amino acids. Unmatched junction bases numbered 9, after V lost 11 bases and J lost 5 bases. CDR1 and CDR2 from the germline V gene are SNHLY and FYNNEI. With respect to this clone: Its target is unknown.

The repertoire was sequenced with immunoSEQ multiplex PCR; TCRdb's copy has only in-frame clones and lacks some. The sample records roughly 120,000 clones, 85% to 95% being singletons. Sequences were derived from unstimulated CD8+ T cells sorted from spleen or lymph node cells, sampled before transplant. The receptor comes from a human donor who was the organ donor for an intestinal transplant. V gene TRBV2 combines with J gene TRBJ2-1; 7 positions agree with TRBD2. The CDR3 DNA is TGTGCCTGGACGACTAGCACCGACAATGAGCAGTTCTTC. Encoded protein: CAWTTSTDNEQFF.